A selection of T cell receptor beta chains follows, all from one sample in a study of human versus mouse CDR3 diversity and MHC coevolution. Repertoires were generated with immunoSEQ multiplex PCR, while TCRdb's copy carries only in-frame clones and drops some. The sample records 75,000 to 90,000 clones, around 95% being singletons. The sequencing sample was made of naive CD4+ T cells from blood. These receptors originate from a person aged 30-70 years in good health. Both conserved end residues are part of each CDR3. Each record gives: D gene, J gene, V gene, clone size, CDR3 protein, CDR3 DNA. D genes are given only for firm matches. Clone size is shown for a subset of rows, as once, few, many or a class of expanded clone.

D: TRBD1; J: TRBJ2-5; V: TRBV5-6; size: once; CDR3: CASSLRTGALQETQYF; DNA: TGTGCCAGCAGCCTTCGGACAGGGGCCCTCCAAGAGACCCAGTACTTC
D: TRBD1; J: TRBJ1-1; V: TRBV28; size: NA; CDR3: CASSLGQANTEAFF; DNA: TGTGCCAGCAGTTTGGGACAGGCGAACACTGAAGCTTTCTTT
D: TRBD1; J: TRBJ1-4; V: TRBV18; size: few; CDR3: CASSLGQQDEKLFF; DNA: TGTGCCAGCTCACTGGGACAGCAGGATGAAAAACTGTTTTTT
D: TRBD1; J: TRBJ1-1; V: TRBV10-3; size: few; CDR3: CAISRQGESTEAFF; DNA: TGTGCCATCAGCCGACAGGGGGAGAGCACTGAAGCTTTCTTT
D: NA; J: TRBJ1-2; V: TRBV4-3; size: NA; CDR3: CASSQDQGSYTF; DNA: TGCGCCAGCAGCCAAGATCAGGGCAGCTACACCTTC
D: TRBD2; J: TRBJ2-7; V: TRBV29-1; size: NA; CDR3: CSVGGGYEQYF; DNA: TGCAGCGTTGGGGGGGGATACGAGCAGTACTTC
D: NA; J: TRBJ1-2; V: TRBV28; size: once; CDR3: CASSFPYGQNYGYTF; DNA: TGTGCCAGCAGTTTCCCCTATGGACAGAACTATGGCTACACCTTC
D: NA; J: TRBJ1-5; V: TRBV7-3; size: NA; CDR3: CASSLREGGSNQPQHF; DNA: TGTGCCAGCAGCCTCCGGGAGGGGGGTAGCAATCAGCCCCAGCATTTT
D: TRBD1; J: TRBJ2-5; V: TRBV19; size: NA; CDR3: CASSLDRGVKEQYF; DNA: TGTGCCAGTAGTCTCGACAGGGGAGTAAAAGAGCAGTACTTC
D: TRBD1; J: TRBJ1-2; V: TRBV6-1; size: NA; CDR3: CASSGGDRASGYGYTF; DNA: TGTGCCAGCAGTGGGGGGGACAGGGCTTCAGGCTATGGCTACACCTTC
D: NA; J: TRBJ1-1; V: TRBV6-1; size: NA; CDR3: CASNPRGGSITEAFF; DNA: TGTGCCAGCAACCCTAGAGGGGGTAGTATCACTGAAGCTTTCTTT
D: NA; J: TRBJ2-6; V: TRBV7-2; size: NA; CDR3: CASINRGEAGANVLTF; DNA: TGTGCCAGCATCAACCGGGGAGAAGCTGGGGCCAACGTCCTGACTTTC
D: NA; J: TRBJ1-1; V: TRBV19; size: NA; CDR3: CASTYTGSGNTEAFF; DNA: TGTGCCAGTACCTATACCGGGAGCGGGAACACTGAAGCTTTCTTT
D: NA; J: TRBJ2-1; V: TRBV5-4; size: once; CDR3: CASSLSADSMYNEQFF; DNA: TGTGCCAGCAGCTTATCAGCCGACAGCATGTACAATGAGCAGTTCTTC
D: NA; J: TRBJ2-1; V: TRBV5-1; size: NA; CDR3: CASSWVGTTYNEQFF; DNA: TGCGCCAGCAGCTGGGTTGGGACAACGTACAATGAGCAGTTCTTC
D: TRBD1; J: TRBJ1-5; V: TRBV18; size: NA; CDR3: CASSPDRDQPQHF; DNA: TGTGCCAGCTCCCCGGACAGGGATCAGCCCCAGCATTTT